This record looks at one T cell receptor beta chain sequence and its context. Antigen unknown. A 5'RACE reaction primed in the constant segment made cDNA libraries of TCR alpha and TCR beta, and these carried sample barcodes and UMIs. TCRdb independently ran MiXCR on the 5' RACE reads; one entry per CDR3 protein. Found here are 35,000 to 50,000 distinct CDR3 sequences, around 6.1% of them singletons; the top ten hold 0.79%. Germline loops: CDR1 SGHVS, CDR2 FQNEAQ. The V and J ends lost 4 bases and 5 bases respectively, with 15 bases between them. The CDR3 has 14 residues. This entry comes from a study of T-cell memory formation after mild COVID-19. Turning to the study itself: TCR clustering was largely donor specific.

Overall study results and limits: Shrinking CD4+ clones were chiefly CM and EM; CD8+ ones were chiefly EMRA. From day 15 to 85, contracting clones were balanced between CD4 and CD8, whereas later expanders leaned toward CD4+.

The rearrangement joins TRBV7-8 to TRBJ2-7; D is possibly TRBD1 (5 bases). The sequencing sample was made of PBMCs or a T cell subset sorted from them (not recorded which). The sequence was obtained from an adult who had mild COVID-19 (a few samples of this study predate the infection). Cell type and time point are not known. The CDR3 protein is CASSSLKGSNEQYF. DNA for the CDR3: TGTGCCAGCAGCTCTCTTAAGGGGTCCAACGAGCAGTACTTC.